This TCR beta chain was retrieved from a study of blood T cells in healthy people across ages. At least 5.5 micrograms of total RNA were extracted per sample. The CDR3 has 11 amino acids. This clonotype was recorded at least ten times. The junction departs from the called germline gene at one end, perhaps through a read error. A second PCR, run for roughly 7 to 12 cycles, used a sample-barcoded 5' primer plus a J-beta primer mix. TCRdb re-called the 5' RACE reads through MiXCR, storing one row per CDR3 protein. The table shows about 1.7 million distinct CDR3 sequences, with 28% occurring only once. Sequenced sample: blood. The chain uses TRBV12-3 or TRBV12-4 and TRBJ2-1; no definite D call. This receptor was identified in a woman in her 30s in good health. The CDR3 here is CASSLGYEQFF. The CDR3 region has the DNA TGTGCCAGCAGCTTAGGGTATGAGCAGTTCTTC.